This note documents a single T cell receptor (beta chain) sequence. Its recognized antigen is unknown. The record has no base qualities; no much larger clone is one base away. The germline V gene yields SGHAT for CDR1 and FQNNGV for CDR2. At the junction V is shortened by 1 base and J by 2 bases, with 9 bases in between. Its CDR3 holds 14 amino acids, cysteine through phenylalanine. Only the CDR3 part of the read is kept: 42 bases, read in frame from the first base. The sample originates from a study of long-term antiretroviral therapy in people with HIV (dated by TCRdb to 2022 to 2024). Describing the broader study: The earliest samples were collected about a decade before the 2015 WHO recommendation for immediate ART, when ART was typically delayed until CD4 counts fell. No cross-contamination during QIAcube processing was shown when test extractions of a monoclonal T-cell line were performed alongside 25 to 35 polyclonal samples. A retrospective serial study tested whether ART initiation and durable HIV suppression were associated with changes in peripheral blood TRB repertoire composition and diversity. Eleven of the 30 participants with HIV were female. From 30 adults with confirmed HIV infection, the cohort provided roughly 200 cryopreserved PBMC samples, gathered serially across a mean of around six years (range 1-12).

To be included, a participant needed at least one PBMC sample from before ART initiation plus at least two post-ART samples. All participants with HIV were treated in the United States of America. Before DNA extraction, cryopreserved samples containing roughly 0.85-11 million PBMC were thawed and washed. At the time of the earliest PBMC sample, participants with HIV were aged between about 23 and 55 years. PBMC samples were contributed by each participant from 1-4 timepoints before ART initiation and 2-8 timepoints after ART initiation, with a median of 7 samples. For every participant, serial HIV viral load, CD4+ T-cell count, ART history and demographic data were obtained. A Qiagen kit on a QIAcube was used to extract genomic DNA from unsorted PBMC, with samples processed in batches of 12. Sequencing of the TRB variable region was done with the immunoSEQ hsTCRB v3.0 assay at survey level resolution. The targeted TRB sequencing depth was roughly 40,000-55,000 T-cell genomes per sample. Pooled TRB libraries were sequenced on an Illumina MiSeq with a v3 150-cycle kit. On the study's bioinformatics: Repertoire analysis was run in R within a reproducible Nextflow workflow that covered QC, data transformation and analysis. LymphoSeq2, an R package for exploring AIRR-Seq data, was used to implement the custom analyses. After excluding a handful of samples that yielded fewer than 5000 total TRB sequences, 150 to 200 HIV repertoires remained for analysis. Among the roughly 180 retained HIV repertoires, 55 to 60 were collected before ART initiation and around 130 after ART initiation. Each repertoire was downsampled to 5000 TRB nucleotide sequences, and summary statistics were averaged across 100 downsampling iterations. The analysis kept only TRB sequences whose CDR3 regions were at least seven amino acids long. Two measures captured diversity: a Shannon entropy-derived clonality score and the Gini coefficient. In the repertoire networks, any two of the top 5000 CDR3 amino acid sequences were linked whenever the two sequences differed by an edit distance of one. For TRB CDR3 amino acid sequences, antigen specificity groups and MHC restriction were predicted with GLIPH2. CDR3 amino acid sequences were matched against VDJdb and McPAS-TCR to flag known CMV, EBV, HIV or tissue antigen associations. Pre-ART, post-ART and control groups were compared with Wilcoxon signed-rank tests and Holm-Bonferroni correction. The clones in this table, taken by TCRdb from immuneACCESS, are in-frame only. Not every clone is retained; where verified, under half of the shortfall comes from an unresolved V gene, and the cause of the rest is unknown. V and J calls and clone size follow that table, whereas D and trimming were derived from the DNA. The sample has approximately 21,000 clones on record, roughly four fifths of them singletons. The ten most abundant clones make up more than 5.5% of the sample.

Study-level results and caveats: ART initiation was associated with a significant increase in TRB diversity, but diversity stayed significantly below transplant donor controls even after long-term ART. Because cell numbers in pre-ART samples were limited, unsorted PBMC were profiled instead of sorted CD4+ and CD8+ T cells. The samples span the years 2004 to 2017, and the ART regimens used may be less effective than current regimens. Inferences about post-ART repertoire changes were limited because no data were available on ART adherence, viral resistance or therapy changes. Limited PBMC availability meant only the TCR beta chain was sequenced, without alpha chain pairing. CDR3 length ranges in HIV repertoires were narrower than in controls, and network structure suggested an antigen-experienced repertoire with only a slight naive shift after ART. The repertoire was dominated across all time points by expanded TRB clones identified before ART initiation, although this dominance was seen to fluctuate and to decrease in many PLHIV after ART.

The sequences come from unsorted PBMCs, collected 1.5 years after starting antiretroviral therapy. This receptor was identified in a man aged 30 to 45 with HIV. The sequence links TRBV11-2 to TRBJ2-7; the D gene identity is not certain. The base sequence is TGTGCCAGCAGCTTAGGGGGTCCCCCCTACGAGCAGTACTTC. It is translated as CASSLGGPPYEQYF. The CDR3, completed at both ends by the reference TRBV11-2 and TRBJ2-7 genes, gives the full variable domain EAGVAQSPRYKIIEKRQSVAFWCNPISGHATLYWYQQILGQGPKLLIQFQNNGVVDDSQLPKDRFSAERLKGVDSTLKIQPAKLEDSAVYLCASSLGGPPYEQYFGPGTRLTVT.